This is a list of T cell receptor beta chains from one sample in a study of blood T cell repertoires in COVID-19. Sequencing was performed with immunoSEQ multiplex PCR; in TCRdb, only in-frame clones are kept and a portion is missing. In the table there are fewer than 300,000 clones, around 90% of which are singletons. Sequencing was performed on PBMCs or T cells enriched from blood (not recorded which). These receptors all stem from a woman aged 25 to 45 who had recovered from COVID-19. The CDR3 runs from the conserved cysteine through the conserved F or W. Fields, in order: clone size, D gene, V gene, J gene, CDR3 DNA, CDR3 protein. D genes are given only for firm matches. Some rows have no size entry. The others give once, few or many, or a class for an expanded clone.

NA	TRBD1	TRBV7-3	TRBJ2-1	TGTGCCAGCAGCCCAGGGACAGGGGGGAATGAGCAGTTCTTC	CASSPGTGGNEQFF
NA	NA	TRBV5-6	TRBJ2-3	TGTGCCAGCAGCCATTCATCGGAGGCAGATACGCAGTATTTT	CASSHSSEADTQYF
few	NA	TRBV9	TRBJ2-2	TGTGCCAGCAGCGTAGATTTTCGGGGGAGTTACACCGGGGAGCTGTTTTTT	CASSVDFRGSYTGELFF
NA	NA	TRBV25-1	TRBJ1-1	TGTGCTACCTCCCGGGAGTTTGAAGCTTTCTTT	CATSREFEAFF
once	TRBD2	TRBV3-1/TRBV3-2	TRBJ2-7	TGTGCCAGCAGCCAAGGAGCGGGAGAGTTCTACGAGCAGTACTTC	CASSQGAGEFYEQYF
once	TRBD1	TRBV28	TRBJ1-1	TGTGCCAGCACCCGTCTGGCAGGGGGGACTGAAGCTTTCTTT	CASTRLAGGTEAFF
once	TRBD2	TRBV7-9	TRBJ2-5	TGTGCCAGCAGCTTATTCCCTAGCGGAACCACGGAGACCCAGTACTTC	CASSLFPSGTTETQYF
NA	NA	TRBV7-8	TRBJ1-3	TGTGCCAGCAGCTTAAGTCAGACTGGAAACACCATATATTTT	CASSLSQTGNTIYF
once	TRBD1	TRBV6-4	TRBJ2-5	TGTGCCAGCAGTCCCACAAAAGGGACAGGCCAAGAGACCCAGTACTTC	CASSPTKGTGQETQYF
NA	TRBD1	TRBV7-9	TRBJ2-1	TGTGCCAGCAGCTTGTGGGACAGGGGAGATGAGCAGTTCTTC	CASSLWDRGDEQFF
NA	TRBD2	TRBV28	TRBJ2-5	TGTGCCAGCAGCACGGTAGGGAGGGAAGAGACCCAGTACTTC	CASSTVGREETQYF
NA	NA	TRBV15	TRBJ2-1	TGTGCCACCAGCAGAGACTCGGGGTCCTACAATGAGCAGTTCTTC	CATSRDSGSYNEQFF
NA	NA	TRBV18	TRBJ1-5	TGTGCCAGCTCACCATTTAACACAAATCAGCCCCAGCATTTT	CASSPFNTNQPQHF
NA	TRBD2	TRBV4-3	TRBJ2-3	TGCGCCAGCAGCCAAAGACTAGCGGGATTCCGTAGCACAGATACGCAGTATTTT	CASSQRLAGFRSTDTQYF
NA	TRBD2	TRBV28	TRBJ2-5	TGTGCCAGCAGTTTGTTACCAGCGGGGGGGAGGAAGACCCAGTACTTC	CASSLLPAGGRKTQYF
NA	NA	TRBV19	TRBJ1-5	TGTGCCAGTACTATGACAGCGAAGCCCAATCAGCCCCAGCATTTT	CASTMTAKPNQPQHF
NA	NA	TRBV7-2	TRBJ2-5	TGTGCCAGCAGCTTAGCGTCGGAGACCCAGTACTTC	CASSLASETQYF
NA	TRBD1	TRBV7-2	TRBJ1-1	TGTGCCAGCAGCCCTGACAGGGCTATGAACACTGAAGCTTTCTTT	CASSPDRAMNTEAFF
once	NA	TRBV30	TRBJ1-3	TGTGCCTGGGCGGGGAGGAGCTCTGGAAACACCATATATTTT	CAWAGRSSGNTIYF
NA	TRBD2	TRBV27	TRBJ2-7	TGTGCCAGCAGTCACAGATACGGACTAGCGGGAGGGGAAGAGCAGTACTTC	CASSHRYGLAGGEEQYF
NA	TRBD1	TRBV18	TRBJ1-5	TGTGCCAGCTCCCGAGGACAGGGGCGGAACAATCAGCCCCAGCATTTT	CASSRGQGRNNQPQHF
NA	NA	TRBV23-1	TRBJ1-3	TGCGCCAGCAGTCAATTCGACAGGTCTACTGGAAACACCATATATTTT	CASSQFDRSTGNTIYF
NA	NA	TRBV2	TRBJ2-2	TGTGCCAGCAGTGAACGGGAGAGCCGGAACACCGGGGAGCTGTTTTTT	CASSERESRNTGELFF
NA	NA	TRBV19	TRBJ2-2	TGTGCCAGTTTAAGCGAGCAGGGGAACACCGGGGAGCTGTTTTTT	CASLSEQGNTGELFF
NA	TRBD2	TRBV28	TRBJ2-3	TGTGCCAGCAGCCACGCGGGAGTAGTGTCAGATACGCAGTATTTT	CASSHAGVVSDTQYF
NA	NA	TRBV4-2	TRBJ1-1	TGTGCCAGCAGCCAACCGGCGACAACTCACACTGAAGCTTTCTTT	CASSQPATTHTEAFF
NA	NA	TRBV3-1/TRBV3-2	TRBJ2-3	TGTGCCAGCAGCCAAGATGGAATAGCTGTCTATACGCAGTATTTT	CASSQDGIAVYTQYF
NA	NA	TRBV14	TRBJ2-7	TGTGCCAGCAGCCGACAGGACTGGTTCTACGAGCAGTACTTC	CASSRQDWFYEQYF
NA	TRBD1	TRBV15	TRBJ1-5	TGTGCCACCAGCCCGGGGGCAGGGGGTAATCAGCCCCAGCATTTT	CATSPGAGGNQPQHF
NA	TRBD1	TRBV4-1	TRBJ1-2	TGCGCCAGCAGCCAAAATCCGGGACAGGGGCTCTATGGCTACACCTTC	CASSQNPGQGLYGYTF
NA	TRBD2	TRBV9	TRBJ2-7	TGTGCCAGCAGCGTAGGAAGTAGCGGGGGCTACGAGCAGTACTTC	CASSVGSSGGYEQYF
NA	TRBD1	TRBV7-2	TRBJ1-5	TGTGCCAGCCAGGGGGCCGGCAATCAGCCCCAGCATTTT	CASQGAGNQPQHF
NA	NA	TRBV19	TRBJ1-1	TGTGCCAGTAGTCGACCCCTCGGGGTGAACACTGAAGCTTTCTTT	CASSRPLGVNTEAFF
NA	TRBD1	TRBV27	TRBJ1-1	TGTGCCAGCAGTTTAGTACAGGGGCCCGGCACTGAAGCTTTCTTT	CASSLVQGPGTEAFF
NA	NA	TRBV7-2	TRBJ1-3	TGTGCCAGCAGCTTAGTGCACAGGGCCTCTGGAAACACCATATATTTT	CASSLVHRASGNTIYF
once	NA	TRBV3-1/TRBV3-2	TRBJ2-5	TGTGCCAGCAGCCAAATGGCCAGGGAAAGGGAGACCCAGTACTTC	CASSQMARERETQYF
NA	NA	TRBV11-3	TRBJ2-1	TGTGCCAGCAGCTTAGGGGGCGCGATTAATGAGCAGTTCTTC	CASSLGGAINEQFF
NA	TRBD1	TRBV19	TRBJ1-5	TGTGCCAGTAGTGGACGCTTGGGACAGGGGGGCAATCAGCCCCAGCATTTT	CASSGRLGQGGNQPQHF
NA	NA	TRBV6-5	TRBJ1-5	TGTGCCACCCTTACACCTGAGGGCAATCAGCCCCAGCATTTT	CATLTPEGNQPQHF
NA	TRBD1	TRBV24-1	TRBJ2-3	TGTGCCACCAGTGAGACCGGACAGGGAACACGGGATACGCAGTATTTT	CATSETGQGTRDTQYF
NA	TRBD1	TRBV28	TRBJ2-7	TGTGCCAGCAGCACGGGACAGGGCCTCTACGAGCAGTACTTC	CASSTGQGLYEQYF
NA	TRBD2	TRBV15	TRBJ2-7	TGTGCCACCAGCAGAGAGGTACTAGCGGGAGGTCGAGCCTACGAGCAGTACTTC	CATSREVLAGGRAYEQYF